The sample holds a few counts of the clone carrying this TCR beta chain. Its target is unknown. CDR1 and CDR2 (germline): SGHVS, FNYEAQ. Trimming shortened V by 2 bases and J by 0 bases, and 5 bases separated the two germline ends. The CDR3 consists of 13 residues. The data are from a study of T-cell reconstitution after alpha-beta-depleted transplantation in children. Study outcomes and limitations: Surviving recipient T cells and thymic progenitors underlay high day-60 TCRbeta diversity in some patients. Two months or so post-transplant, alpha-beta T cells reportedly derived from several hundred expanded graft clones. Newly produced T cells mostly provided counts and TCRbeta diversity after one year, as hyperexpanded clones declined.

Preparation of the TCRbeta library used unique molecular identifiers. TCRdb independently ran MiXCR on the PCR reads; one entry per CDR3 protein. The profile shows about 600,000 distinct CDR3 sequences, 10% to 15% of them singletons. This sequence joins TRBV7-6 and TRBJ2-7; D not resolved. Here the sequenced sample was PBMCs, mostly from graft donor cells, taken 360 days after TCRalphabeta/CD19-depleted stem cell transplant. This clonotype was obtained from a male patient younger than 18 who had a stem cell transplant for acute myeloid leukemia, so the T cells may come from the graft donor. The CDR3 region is CASSLWVSYEQYF. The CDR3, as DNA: TGTGCCAGCAGCTTATGGGTCTCCTACGAGCAGTACTTC.